This T cell receptor (beta chain) was captured by sequencing in a study of T cell repertoires in cytomegalovirus infection. Looking at the study overall: It can be stated that public TCR beta signatures indicated CMV infection as well as a matching HLA type. General observations from the study: There were carriers of CMV plus the relevant HLA, and cumulative public TCR beta family frequency identified them. HLA-C-restricted CMV-specific TCR beta clonotypes were dominant in the ex vivo response.

This CDR3 contains 15 residues. V gave up 1 base and J gave up 6 bases, with 16 bases separating them. Germline loops: CDR1 MNHNY, CDR2 SVGAGI (reference sequence). Via MiXCR, TCRdb re-called the reads, giving one row per CDR3 protein. Found here are 560,000 or so distinct CDR3 sequences, more than 15% of them singletons; the top ten hold more than 20%. There are a few counts of this clonotype. Its antigen is currently unknown. The chain joins TRBV6-6 to TRBJ2-7, with TRBD1 as a possible D gene (8 bases). Sequenced: CD8+ T cells from PBMCs. The receptor was derived from a human donor in good health (CMV status not recorded). Some clones in this sample may be carry-over from other donors' samples. CDR3 sequence reads: CASSYFDRGGLEQYF. Here the CDR3 DNA reads TGTGCCAGCAGTTACTTCGACAGGGGAGGGCTCGAGCAGTACTTC.